The next 2 T cell receptor beta chains were all read from a single sample in a study of cytomegalovirus exposure and HLA in healthy donors. Primers included in the PCR were 60 Vbeta and 13 Jbeta primers. Using immunoSEQ multiplex PCR, the repertoire was profiled, and TCRdb retains in-frame clones only, with some absent. The sample records about 160,000 clones, roughly 77% being singletons. The sample consisted of PBMCs. The receptors here all came from a man aged 25-40 years in good health and CMV-seropositive.

In its sample, this clone was seen a few times. The chain carries TRBV27 and TRBJ2-7; the match to TRBD1 covers 12 bases. CDR1 is MNHEY and CDR2 is SMNVEV in the germline V gene (reference sequence). After removal of 5 bases from V and 6 bases from J, the junction contained 8 bases not matched to a gene. The CDR3 loop spans 15 amino acids. The CDR3 coding sequence is TGTGCCAGCAGTGTCCCCGGGACAGGGGGCAGCGAGCAGTACTTC. This translates into CASSVPGTGGSEQYF.

The chain links TRBV19 to TRBJ1-2; 10 positions agree with TRBD1. This CDR3 region has 14 residues. V gave up 5 bases and J gave up 4 bases; unmatched junction bases: 4. Germline V gives CDR1 LNHDA, CDR2 SQIVND (reference sequence). The DNA for the CDR3 is TGTGCCAGTAGTGTGGACAGGGGGACCTATGGCTACACCTTC. Protein: CASSVDRGTYGYTF.